The source of this TCR beta chain is a study of CD8 T cells in ankylosing spondylitis. Trimming cost V 3 bases and J 0 bases, with 9 bases left between them. Germline lookup yields CDR1 MNHEY and CDR2 SMNVEV (reference sequence). CDR3 length equals 15 residues. The sample holds a few counts of this clonotype. The antigen remains undetermined. Study-wide points: A motif in TCR beta, a set of roughly eight highly homologous variants, appeared characteristic of ankylosing spondylitis blood.

TCRdb reprocessed the 5' RACE reads via MiXCR and lists one record per CDR3 protein. The sample shows 700,000 or so distinct CDR3 sequences, around 19% of them seen only once. This chain connects TRBV27 to TRBJ2-4, with D possibly TRBD1 on 5 matching bases. Sequenced input: blood, either unsorted or a sorted T cell fraction (not recorded which). The sequence was collected from a male donor with ankylosing spondylitis. CDR3 loop: CASSFRGLAKNIQYF. The CDR3, as DNA: TGTGCCAGCAGTTTTAGGGGCCTAGCCAAAAACATTCAGTACTTC.